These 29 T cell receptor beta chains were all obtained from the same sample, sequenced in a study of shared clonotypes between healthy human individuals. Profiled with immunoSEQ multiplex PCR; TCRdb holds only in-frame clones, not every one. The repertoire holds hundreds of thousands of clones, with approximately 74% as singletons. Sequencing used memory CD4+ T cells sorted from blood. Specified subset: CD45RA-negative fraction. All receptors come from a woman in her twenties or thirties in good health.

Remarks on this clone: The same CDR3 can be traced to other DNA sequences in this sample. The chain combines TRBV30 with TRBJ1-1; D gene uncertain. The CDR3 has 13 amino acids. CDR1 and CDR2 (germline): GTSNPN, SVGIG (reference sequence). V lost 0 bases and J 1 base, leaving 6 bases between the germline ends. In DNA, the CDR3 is TGTGCCTGGAGTGTACGTACGAACACTGAAGCTTTCTTT. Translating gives CAWSVRTNTEAFF.

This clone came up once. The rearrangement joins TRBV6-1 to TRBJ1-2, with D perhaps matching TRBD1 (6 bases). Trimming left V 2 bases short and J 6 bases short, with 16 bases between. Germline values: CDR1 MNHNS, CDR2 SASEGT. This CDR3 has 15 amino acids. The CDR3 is CASSEFNRELDGYTF. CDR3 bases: TGTGCCAGCAGTGAATTTAACAGGGAATTGGATGGCTACACCTTC.

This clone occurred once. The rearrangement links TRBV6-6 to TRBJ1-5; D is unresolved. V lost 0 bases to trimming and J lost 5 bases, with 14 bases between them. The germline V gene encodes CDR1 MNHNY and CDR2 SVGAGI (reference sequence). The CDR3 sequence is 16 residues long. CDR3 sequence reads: CASSYSVTSGDQPQHF. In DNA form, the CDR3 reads TGTGCCAGCAGTTACTCGGTCACTTCGGGAGATCAGCCCCAGCATTTT.

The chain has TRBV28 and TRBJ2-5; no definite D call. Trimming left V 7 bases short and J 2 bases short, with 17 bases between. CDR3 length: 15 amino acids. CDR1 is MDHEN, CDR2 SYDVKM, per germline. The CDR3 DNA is TGTGCCAGCATCCCCCCCCCGGGCAGACAAGAGACCCAGTACTTC. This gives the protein CASIPPPGRQETQYF.

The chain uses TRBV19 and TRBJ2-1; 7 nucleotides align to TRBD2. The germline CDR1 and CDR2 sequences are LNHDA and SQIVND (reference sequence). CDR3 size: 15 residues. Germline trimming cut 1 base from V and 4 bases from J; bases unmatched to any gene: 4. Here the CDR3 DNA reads TGTGCCAGTAGTATAGGGGGAGGGGCTTACAATGAGCAGTTCTTC. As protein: CASSIGGGAYNEQFF.

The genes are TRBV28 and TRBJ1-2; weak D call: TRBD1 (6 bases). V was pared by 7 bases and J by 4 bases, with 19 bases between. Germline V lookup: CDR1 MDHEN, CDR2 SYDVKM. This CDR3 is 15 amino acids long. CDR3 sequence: CASTEIGGGFYGYTF. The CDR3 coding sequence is TGTGCCAGCACCGAGATAGGGGGGGGATTCTATGGCTACACCTTC.

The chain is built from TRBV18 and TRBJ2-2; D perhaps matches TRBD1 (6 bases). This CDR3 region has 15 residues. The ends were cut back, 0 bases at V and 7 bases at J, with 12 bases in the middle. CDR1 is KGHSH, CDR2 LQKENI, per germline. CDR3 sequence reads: CASSPPNRENGELFF. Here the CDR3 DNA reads TGTGCCAGCTCACCACCGAACAGGGAGAACGGGGAGCTGTTTTTT.

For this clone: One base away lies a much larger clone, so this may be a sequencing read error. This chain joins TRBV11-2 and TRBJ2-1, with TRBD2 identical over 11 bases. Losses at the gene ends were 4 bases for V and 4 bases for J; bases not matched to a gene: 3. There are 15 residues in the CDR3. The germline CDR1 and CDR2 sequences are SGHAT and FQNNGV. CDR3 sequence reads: CASSSGLADYNEQFF. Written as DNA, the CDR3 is TGTGCCAGCAGCTCGGGACTAGCGGATTACAATGAGCAGTTCTTC.

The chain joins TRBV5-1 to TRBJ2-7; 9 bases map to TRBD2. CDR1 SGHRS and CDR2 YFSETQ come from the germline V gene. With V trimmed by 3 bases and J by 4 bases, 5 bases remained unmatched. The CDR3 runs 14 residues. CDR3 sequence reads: CASSYSGGPYEQYF. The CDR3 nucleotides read TGCGCCAGCAGCTATAGCGGGGGCCCTTACGAGCAGTACTTC.

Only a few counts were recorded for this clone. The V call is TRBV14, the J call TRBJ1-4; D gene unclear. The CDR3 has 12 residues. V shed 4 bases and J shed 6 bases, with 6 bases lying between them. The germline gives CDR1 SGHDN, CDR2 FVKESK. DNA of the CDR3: TGTGCCAGCAGCCGCGTCGATGAAAAACTGTTTTTT. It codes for CASSRVDEKLFF.

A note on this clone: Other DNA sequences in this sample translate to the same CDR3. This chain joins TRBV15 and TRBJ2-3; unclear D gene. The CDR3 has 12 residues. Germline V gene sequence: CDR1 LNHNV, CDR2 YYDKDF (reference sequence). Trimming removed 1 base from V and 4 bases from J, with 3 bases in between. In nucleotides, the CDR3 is TGTGCCACCAGCAGAGTATCAGATACGCAGTATTTT. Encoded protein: CATSRVSDTQYF.

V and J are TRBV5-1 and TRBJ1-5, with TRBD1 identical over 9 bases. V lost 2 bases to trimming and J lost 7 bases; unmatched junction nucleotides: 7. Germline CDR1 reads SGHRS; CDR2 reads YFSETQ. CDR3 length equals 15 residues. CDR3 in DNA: TGCGCCAGCAGCTTTACAGGGGGCTTGTACCAGCCCCAGCATTTT. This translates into CASSFTGGLYQPQHF.

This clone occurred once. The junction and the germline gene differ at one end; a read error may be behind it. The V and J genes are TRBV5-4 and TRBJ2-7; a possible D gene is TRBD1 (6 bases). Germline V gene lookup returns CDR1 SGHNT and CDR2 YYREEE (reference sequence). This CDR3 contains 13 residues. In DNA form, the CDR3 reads TGTGCCAGCAGCTTACAGGGATCCTCCGAGCAGTACTTC. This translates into CASSLQGSSEQYF.

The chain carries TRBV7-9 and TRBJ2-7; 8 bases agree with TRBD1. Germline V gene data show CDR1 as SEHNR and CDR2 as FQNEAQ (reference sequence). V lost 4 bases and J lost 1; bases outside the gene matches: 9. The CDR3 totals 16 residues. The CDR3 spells CASSSTRTGISYEQYF. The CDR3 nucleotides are TGTGCCAGCAGCTCGACCCGGACAGGGATATCCTACGAGCAGTACTTC.

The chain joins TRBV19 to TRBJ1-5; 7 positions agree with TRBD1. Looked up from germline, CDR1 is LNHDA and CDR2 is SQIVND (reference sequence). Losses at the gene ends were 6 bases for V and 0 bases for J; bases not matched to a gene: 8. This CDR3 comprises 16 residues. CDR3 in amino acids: CASSLKQGNSNQPQHF. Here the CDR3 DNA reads TGTGCCAGTAGCCTGAAACAGGGGAATAGCAATCAGCCCCAGCATTTT.

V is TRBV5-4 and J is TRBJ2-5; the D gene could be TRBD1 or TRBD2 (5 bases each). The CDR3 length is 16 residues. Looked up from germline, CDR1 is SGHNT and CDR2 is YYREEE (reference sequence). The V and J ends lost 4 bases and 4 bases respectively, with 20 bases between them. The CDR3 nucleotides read TGTGCCAGCAGCCCCGGAGGACTTCAGGGTTTAGAGACCCAGTACTTC. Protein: CASSPGGLQGLETQYF. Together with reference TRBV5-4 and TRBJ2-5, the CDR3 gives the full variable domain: ETGVTQSPTHLIKTRGQQVTLRCSSQSGHNTVSWYQQALGQGPQFIFQYYREEENGRGNFPPRFSGLQFPNYSSELNVNALELDDSALYLCASSPGGLQGLETQYFGPGTRLLVL.

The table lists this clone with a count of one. DNA for the CDR3: TGCGCCAGCAGCTTGGATGGTCGGGGTGGATCCTACGAGCAGTACTTC. The encoded protein is CASSLDGRGGSYEQYF. The chain couples TRBV5-1 to TRBJ2-7, with D perhaps TRBD2 (5 bases). Germline CDR1 is SGHRS and CDR2 is YFSETQ. The germline V and J ends were trimmed by 0 bases and 1 base, with 14 bases remaining between them. The CDR3 loop spans 16 amino acids. Combining the CDR3 with reference TRBV5-1 and TRBJ2-7 gives the whole variable domain KAGVTQTPRYLIKTRGQQVTLSCSPISGHRSVSWYQQTPGQGLQFLFEYFSETQRNKGNFPGRFSGRQFSNSRSEMNVSTLELGDSALYLCASSLDGRGGSYEQYFGPGTRLTVT.

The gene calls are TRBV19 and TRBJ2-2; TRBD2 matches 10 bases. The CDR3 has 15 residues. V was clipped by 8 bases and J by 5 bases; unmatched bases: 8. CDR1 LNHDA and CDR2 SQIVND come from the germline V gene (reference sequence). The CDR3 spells CASGGSGRGTGELFF. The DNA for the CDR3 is TGTGCCAGTGGAGGGAGCGGGAGGGGTACCGGGGAGCTGTTTTTT.

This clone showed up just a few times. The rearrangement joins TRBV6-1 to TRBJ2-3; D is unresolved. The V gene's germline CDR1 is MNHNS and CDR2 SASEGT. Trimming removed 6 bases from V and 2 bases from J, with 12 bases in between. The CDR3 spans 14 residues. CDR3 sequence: CASSLGGNTDTQYF. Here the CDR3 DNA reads TGTGCCAGCAGCCTGGGTGGAAACACAGATACGCAGTATTTT.

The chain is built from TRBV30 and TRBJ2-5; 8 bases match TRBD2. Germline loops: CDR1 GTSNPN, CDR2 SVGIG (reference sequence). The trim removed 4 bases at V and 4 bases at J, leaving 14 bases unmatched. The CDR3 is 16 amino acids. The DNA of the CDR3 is TGTGCCTGGACCCTCGGCGGGCTAGCGGGTGGAGAGACCCAGTACTTC. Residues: CAWTLGGLAGGETQYF.

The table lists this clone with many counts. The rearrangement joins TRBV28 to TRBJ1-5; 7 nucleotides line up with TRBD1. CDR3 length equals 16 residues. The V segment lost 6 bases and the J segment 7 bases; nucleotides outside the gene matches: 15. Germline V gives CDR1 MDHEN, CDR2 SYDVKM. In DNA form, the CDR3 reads TGTGCCAGCAGCACCGTTACAAGGGGGCGGTGGCAGCCCCAGCATTTT. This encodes CASSTVTRGRWQPQHF. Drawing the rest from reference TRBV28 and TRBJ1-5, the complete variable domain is DVKVTQSSRYLVKRTGEKVFLECVQDMDHENMFWYRQDPGLGLRLIYFSYDVKMKEKGDIPEGYSVSREKKERFSLILESASTNQTSMYLCASSTVTRGRWQPQHFGDGTRLSIL.

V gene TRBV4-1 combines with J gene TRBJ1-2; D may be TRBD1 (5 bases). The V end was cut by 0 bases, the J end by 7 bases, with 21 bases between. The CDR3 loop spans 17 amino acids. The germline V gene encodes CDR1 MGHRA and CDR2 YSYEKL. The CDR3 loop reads CASSQEARTPGKGGYTF. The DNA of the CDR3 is TGCGCCAGCAGCCAAGAGGCTCGGACACCGGGGAAGGGTGGCTACACCTTC.

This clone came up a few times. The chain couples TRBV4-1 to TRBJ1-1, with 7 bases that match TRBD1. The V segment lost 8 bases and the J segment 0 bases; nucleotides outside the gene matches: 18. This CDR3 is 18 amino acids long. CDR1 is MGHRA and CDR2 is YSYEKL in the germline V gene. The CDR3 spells CASLRAPRMDRMNTEAFF. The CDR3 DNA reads TGCGCCAGCCTTCGAGCTCCAAGGATGGACAGGATGAACACTGAAGCTTTCTTT.

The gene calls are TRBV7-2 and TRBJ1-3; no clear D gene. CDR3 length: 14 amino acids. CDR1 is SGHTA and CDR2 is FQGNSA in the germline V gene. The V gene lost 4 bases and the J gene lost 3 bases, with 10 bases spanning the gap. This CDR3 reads CASSSYEVGNTIYF. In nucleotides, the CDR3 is TGTGCCAGCAGCTCGTACGAAGTTGGAAACACCATATATTTT.

CDR3 coding DNA: TGTGCCAGCAGCTTGGGGACAGGGTTGAGCAATCAGCCCCAGCATTTT. This sequence encodes CASSLGTGLSNQPQHF. The chain combines TRBV7-6 with TRBJ1-5; 9 nucleotides agree with TRBD1. V trimming: 3 bases; J trimming: 1 base; junction bases outside the gene matches: 4. The CDR3 is made up of 16 amino acids. Per germline, CDR1 SGHVS and CDR2 FNYEAQ.

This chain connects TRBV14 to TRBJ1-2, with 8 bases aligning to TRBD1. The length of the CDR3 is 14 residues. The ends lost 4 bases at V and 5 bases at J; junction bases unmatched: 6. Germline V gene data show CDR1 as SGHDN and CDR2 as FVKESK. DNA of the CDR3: TGTGCCAGCAGCCCTCGGACAGGGAGATATGGCTACACCTTC. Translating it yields CASSPRTGRYGYTF. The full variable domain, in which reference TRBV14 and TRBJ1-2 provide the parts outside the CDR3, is EAGVTQFPSHSVIEKGQTVTLRCDPISGHDNLYWYRRVMGKEIKFLLHFVKESKQDESGMPNNRFLAERTGGTYSTLKVQPAELEDSGVYFCASSPRTGRYGYTFGSGTRLTVV.

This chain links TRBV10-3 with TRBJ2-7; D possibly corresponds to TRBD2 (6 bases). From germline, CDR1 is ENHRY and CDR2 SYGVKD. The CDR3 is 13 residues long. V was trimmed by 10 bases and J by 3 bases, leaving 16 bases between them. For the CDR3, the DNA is TGTGCCACCAGGGCTAGCGAGAACTACGAGCAGTACTTC. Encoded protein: CATRASENYEQYF.

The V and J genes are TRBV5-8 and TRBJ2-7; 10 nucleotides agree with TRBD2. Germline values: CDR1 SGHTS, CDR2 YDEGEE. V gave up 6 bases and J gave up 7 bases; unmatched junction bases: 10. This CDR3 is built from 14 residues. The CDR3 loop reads CASTKLAGLGEQYF. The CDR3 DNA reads TGTGCCAGCACCAAACTAGCGGGATTAGGGGAGCAGTACTTC.

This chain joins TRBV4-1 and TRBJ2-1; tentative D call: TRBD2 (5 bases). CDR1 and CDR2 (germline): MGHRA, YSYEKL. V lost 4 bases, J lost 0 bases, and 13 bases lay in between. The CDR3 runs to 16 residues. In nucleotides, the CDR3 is TGCGCCAGCAGCCCAGCCGACTATAGCTCCTACAATGAGCAGTTCTTC. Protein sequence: CASSPADYSSYNEQFF.